The T cell receptor (beta chain) described here comes from a study of cytomegalovirus exposure and HLA in healthy donors. General study results and limits: Subsequent analysis revealed that first-cohort TCR clusters tended to co-occur in the approximately 120 validation repertoires.

Sequenced by immunoSEQ multiplex PCR; TCRdb stores in-frame clones only, minus some. The profile covers 150,000 to 200,000 clones, with 84% appearing a single time and around an eighth taken by the ten largest. The donors were part of the roughly 120-subject validation cohort, which stood apart from the approximately 630-subject first cohort. With respect to this clone: The antigen remains undetermined.

Germline assignment: CDR1 MNHNS and CDR2 SASEGT. V was pared by 9 bases and J by 3 bases, with 11 bases of the junction left unmatched. CDR3 length: 15 residues. The chain joins TRBV6-1 to TRBJ2-7, with 10 bases that match TRBD2. The receptor was derived from a woman aged 25 to 39 in good health and CMV-seropositive. Sequencing used PBMCs. The CDR3 is CASPHPLAGVYEQYF. The DNA of the CDR3 is TGTGCCAGTCCCCACCCCCTAGCGGGAGTCTACGAGCAGTACTTC.